This T cell receptor (beta chain) was found in a study of blood T cell repertoires in COVID-19. Data came from immunoSEQ multiplex PCR; TCRdb stores just in-frame clones and leaves some out. Of around 380,000 clones listed, about 90% were seen once; the top ten hold 1% to 1.5%. The age range of participants was about 18 to 100 years, with residence in under 25 US areas. The CDR3 runs 14 residues. Losses at the gene ends were 6 bases for V and 4 bases for J; bases not matched to a gene: 5. In germline, CDR1 is SNHLY, CDR2 FYNNEI. Sequences were obtained from PBMCs or T cells enriched from blood (not recorded which). The sequence was collected from a man aged 25 to 40 who had recovered from COVID-19. The V gene is TRBV2, the J gene TRBJ2-1; 8 bases map to TRBD2. The CDR3 region has the DNA TGTGCCAGCAGACCGGGGGGGCGTTACAATGAGCAGTTCTTC. Translating it yields CASRPGGRYNEQFF.